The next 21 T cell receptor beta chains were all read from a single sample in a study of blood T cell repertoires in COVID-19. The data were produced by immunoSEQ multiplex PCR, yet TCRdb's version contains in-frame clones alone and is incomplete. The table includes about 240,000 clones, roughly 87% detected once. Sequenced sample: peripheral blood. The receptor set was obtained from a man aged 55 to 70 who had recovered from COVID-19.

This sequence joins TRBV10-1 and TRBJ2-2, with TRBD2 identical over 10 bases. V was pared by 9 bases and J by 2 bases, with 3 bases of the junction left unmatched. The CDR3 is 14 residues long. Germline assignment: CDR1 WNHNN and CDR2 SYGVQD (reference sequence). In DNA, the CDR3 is TGCGCCAGTAGGACTAGCGGAAACACCGGGGAGCTGTTTTTT. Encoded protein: CASRTSGNTGELFF.

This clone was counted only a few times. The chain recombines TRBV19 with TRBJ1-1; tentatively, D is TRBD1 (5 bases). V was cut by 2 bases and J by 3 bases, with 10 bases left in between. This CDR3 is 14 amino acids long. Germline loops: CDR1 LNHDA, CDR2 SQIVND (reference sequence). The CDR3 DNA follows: TGTGCCAGTAGTATACAACCAGGGTACACTGAAGCTTTCTTT. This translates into CASSIQPGYTEAFF. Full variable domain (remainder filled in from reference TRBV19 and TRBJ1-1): DGGITQSPKYLFRKEGQNVTLSCEQNLNHDAMYWYRQDPGQGLRLIYYSQIVNDFQKGDIAEGYSVSREKKESFPLTVTSAQKNPTAFYLCASSIQPGYTEAFFGQGTRLTVV.

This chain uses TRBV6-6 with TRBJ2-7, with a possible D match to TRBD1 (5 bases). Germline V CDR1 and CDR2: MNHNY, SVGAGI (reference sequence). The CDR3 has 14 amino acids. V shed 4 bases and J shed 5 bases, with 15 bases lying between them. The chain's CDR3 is CASSWSGAWDEQYF. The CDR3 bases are TGTGCCAGCAGTTGGAGTGGGGCATGGGACGAGCAGTACTTC.

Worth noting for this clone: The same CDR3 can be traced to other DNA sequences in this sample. The CDR3 here is CASSLTGQPQHF. CDR3 nucleotide sequence: TGTGCCAGCAGTCTCACAGGTCAGCCCCAGCATTTT. J is TRBJ1-5 and V is TRBV12-3 or TRBV12-4; perhaps TRBD1 as D (5 bases). The CDR3 spans 12 residues. Trimming removed 5 bases at V and 6 bases at J, with 8 bases between.

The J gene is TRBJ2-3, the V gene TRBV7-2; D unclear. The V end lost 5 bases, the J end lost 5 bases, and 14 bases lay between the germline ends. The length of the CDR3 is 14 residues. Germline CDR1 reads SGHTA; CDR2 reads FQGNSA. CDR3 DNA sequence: TGTGCCAGCAGCCCCCGTTTCCGGTTAGATACGCAGTATTTT. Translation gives CASSPRFRLDTQYF.

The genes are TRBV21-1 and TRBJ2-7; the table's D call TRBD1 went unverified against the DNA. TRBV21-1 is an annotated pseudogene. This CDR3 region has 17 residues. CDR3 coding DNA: TGTGCCAGCAGCGTACGACAGGATCCACGCAGCTCCTACGAGCAGTACGTC. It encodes CASSVRQDPRSSYEQYV.

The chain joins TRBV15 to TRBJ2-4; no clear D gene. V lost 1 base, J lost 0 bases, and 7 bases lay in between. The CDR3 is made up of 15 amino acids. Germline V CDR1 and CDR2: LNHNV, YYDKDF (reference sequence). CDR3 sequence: CATSRASGAKNIQYF. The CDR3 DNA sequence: TGTGCCACCAGCAGAGCCTCCGGAGCCAAAAACATTCAGTACTTC.

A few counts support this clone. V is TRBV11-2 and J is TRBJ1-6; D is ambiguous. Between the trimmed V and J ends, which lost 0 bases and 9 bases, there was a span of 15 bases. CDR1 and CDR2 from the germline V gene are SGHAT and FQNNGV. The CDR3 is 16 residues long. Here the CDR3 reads CASSLEGSGLGSPLHF. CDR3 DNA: TGTGCCAGCAGCTTAGAGGGCAGCGGTTTGGGTTCACCCCTCCACTTT.

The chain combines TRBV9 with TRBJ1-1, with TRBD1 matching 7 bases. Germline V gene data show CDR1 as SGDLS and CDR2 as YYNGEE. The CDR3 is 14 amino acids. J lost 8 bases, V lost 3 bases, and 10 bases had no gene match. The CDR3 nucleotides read TGTGCCAGCAGCGATGATACAGGGGCCATAGAAGCTTTCTTT. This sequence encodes CASSDDTGAIEAFF.

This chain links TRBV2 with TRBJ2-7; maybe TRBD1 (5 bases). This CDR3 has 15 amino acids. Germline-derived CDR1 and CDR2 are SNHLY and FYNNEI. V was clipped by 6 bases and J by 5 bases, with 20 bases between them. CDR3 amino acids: CASRANGKPGNEQYF. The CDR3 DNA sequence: TGTGCCAGCAGGGCCAATGGTAAACCAGGGAACGAGCAGTACTTC.

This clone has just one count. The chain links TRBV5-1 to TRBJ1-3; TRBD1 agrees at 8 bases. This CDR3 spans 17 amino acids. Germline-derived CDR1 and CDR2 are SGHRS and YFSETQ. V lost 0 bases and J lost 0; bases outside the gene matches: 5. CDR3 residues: CASSLEGQGFSGNTIYF. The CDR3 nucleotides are TGCGCCAGCAGCTTGGAAGGACAGGGATTCTCTGGAAACACCATATATTTT.

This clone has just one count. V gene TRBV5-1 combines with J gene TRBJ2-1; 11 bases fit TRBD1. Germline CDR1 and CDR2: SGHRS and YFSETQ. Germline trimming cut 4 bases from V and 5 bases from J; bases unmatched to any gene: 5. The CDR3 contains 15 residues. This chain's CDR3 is CASSLGQGENNEQFF. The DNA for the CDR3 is TGCGCCAGCAGCCTGGGACAGGGGGAGAACAATGAGCAGTTCTTC.

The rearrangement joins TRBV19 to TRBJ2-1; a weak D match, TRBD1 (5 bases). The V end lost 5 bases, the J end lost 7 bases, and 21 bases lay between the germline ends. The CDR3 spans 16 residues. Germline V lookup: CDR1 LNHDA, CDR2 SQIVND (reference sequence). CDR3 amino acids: CASSRLGPRGSNEQFF. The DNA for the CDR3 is TGTGCCAGTAGTCGCCTGGGGCCGAGAGGTAGTAATGAGCAGTTCTTC. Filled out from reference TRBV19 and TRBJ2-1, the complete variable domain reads DGGITQSPKYLFRKEGQNVTLSCEQNLNHDAMYWYRQDPGQGLRLIYYSQIVNDFQKGDIAEGYSVSREKKESFPLTVTSAQKNPTAFYLCASSRLGPRGSNEQFFGPGTRLTVL.

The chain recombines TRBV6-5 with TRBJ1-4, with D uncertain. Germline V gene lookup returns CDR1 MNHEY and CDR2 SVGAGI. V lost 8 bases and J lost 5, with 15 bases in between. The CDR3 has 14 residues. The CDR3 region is CASSLAFGNEKLFF. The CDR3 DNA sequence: TGTGCCAGCTCTCTAGCCTTTGGAAATGAAAAACTGTTTTTT.

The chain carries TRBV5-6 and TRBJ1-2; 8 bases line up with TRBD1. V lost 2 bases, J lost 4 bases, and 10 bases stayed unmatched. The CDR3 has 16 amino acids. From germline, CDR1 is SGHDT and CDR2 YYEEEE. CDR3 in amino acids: CASSFVAAGGSYGYTF. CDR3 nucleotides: TGTGCCAGCAGCTTCGTAGCGGCAGGGGGCAGCTATGGCTACACCTTC.

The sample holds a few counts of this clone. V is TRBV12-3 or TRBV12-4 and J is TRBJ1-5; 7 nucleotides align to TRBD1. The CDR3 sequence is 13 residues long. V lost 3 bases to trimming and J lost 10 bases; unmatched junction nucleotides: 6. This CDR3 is CASSFPGGQPQHF. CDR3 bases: TGTGCCAGCAGTTTCCCAGGGGGACAACCCCAGCATTTT.

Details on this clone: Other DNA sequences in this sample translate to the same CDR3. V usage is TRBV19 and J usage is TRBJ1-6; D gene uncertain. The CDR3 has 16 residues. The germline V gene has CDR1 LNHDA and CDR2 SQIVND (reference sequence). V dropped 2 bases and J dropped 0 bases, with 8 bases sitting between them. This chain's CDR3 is CASSITGSSYNSPLHF. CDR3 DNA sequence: TGTGCCAGTAGTATAACGGGGAGCTCCTATAATTCACCCCTCCACTTT.

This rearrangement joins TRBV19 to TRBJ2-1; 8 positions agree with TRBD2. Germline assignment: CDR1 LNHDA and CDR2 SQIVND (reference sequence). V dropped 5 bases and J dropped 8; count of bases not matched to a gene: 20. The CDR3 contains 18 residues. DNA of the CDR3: TGTGCCAGTAGTTTGTTTGGGGCCGGGACTAGGCTAGGTCATGAGCAGTTCTTC. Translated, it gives CASSLFGAGTRLGHEQFF. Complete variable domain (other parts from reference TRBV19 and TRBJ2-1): DGGITQSPKYLFRKEGQNVTLSCEQNLNHDAMYWYRQDPGQGLRLIYYSQIVNDFQKGDIAEGYSVSREKKESFPLTVTSAQKNPTAFYLCASSLFGAGTRLGHEQFFGPGTRLTVL.

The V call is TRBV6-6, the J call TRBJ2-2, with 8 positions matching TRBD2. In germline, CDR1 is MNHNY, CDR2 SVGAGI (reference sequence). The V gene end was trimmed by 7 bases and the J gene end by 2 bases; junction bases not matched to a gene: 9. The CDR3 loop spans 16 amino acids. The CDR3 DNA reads TGTGCCAGCAATCCTCAGCGGGGGTTTAACACCGGGGAGCTGTTTTTT. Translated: CASNPQRGFNTGELFF.

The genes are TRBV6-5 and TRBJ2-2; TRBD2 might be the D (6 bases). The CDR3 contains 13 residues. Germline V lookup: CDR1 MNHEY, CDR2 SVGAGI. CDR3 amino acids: CATGTPYTGELFF. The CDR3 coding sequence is TGTGCAACCGGGACTCCCTACACCGGGGAGCTGTTTTTT.

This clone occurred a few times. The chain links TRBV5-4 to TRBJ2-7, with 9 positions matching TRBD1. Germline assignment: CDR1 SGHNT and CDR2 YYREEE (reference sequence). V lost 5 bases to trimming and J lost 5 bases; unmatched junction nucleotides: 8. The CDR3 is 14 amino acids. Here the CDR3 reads CASRPGQGRDEQYF. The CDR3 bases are TGTGCCAGCAGACCGGGACAGGGTAGAGACGAGCAGTACTTC.